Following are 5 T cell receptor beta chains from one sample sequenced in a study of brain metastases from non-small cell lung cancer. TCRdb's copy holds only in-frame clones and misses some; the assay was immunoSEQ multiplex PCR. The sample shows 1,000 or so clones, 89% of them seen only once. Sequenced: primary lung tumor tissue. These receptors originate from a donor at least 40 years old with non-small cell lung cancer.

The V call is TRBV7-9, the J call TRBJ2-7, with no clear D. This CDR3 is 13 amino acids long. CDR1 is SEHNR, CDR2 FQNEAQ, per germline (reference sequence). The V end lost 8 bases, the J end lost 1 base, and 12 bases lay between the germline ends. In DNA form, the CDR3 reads TGTGCCAGCCAAGGAACGGGTTCCTACGAGCAGTACTTC. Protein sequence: CASQGTGSYEQYF.

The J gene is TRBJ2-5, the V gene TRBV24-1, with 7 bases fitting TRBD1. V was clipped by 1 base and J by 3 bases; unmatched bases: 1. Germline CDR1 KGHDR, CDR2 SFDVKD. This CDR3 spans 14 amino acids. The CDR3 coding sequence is TGTGCCACCAGTGATTTCGGGACAGAAGAGACCCAGTACTTC. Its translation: CATSDFGTEETQYF.

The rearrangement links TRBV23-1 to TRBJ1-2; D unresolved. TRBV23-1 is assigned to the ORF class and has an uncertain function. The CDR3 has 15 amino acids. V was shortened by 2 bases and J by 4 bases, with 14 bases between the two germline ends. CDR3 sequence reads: CASSQIVKSPYGYTF. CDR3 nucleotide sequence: TGCGCCAGCAGTCAAATCGTAAAGAGTCCCTATGGCTACACCTTC.

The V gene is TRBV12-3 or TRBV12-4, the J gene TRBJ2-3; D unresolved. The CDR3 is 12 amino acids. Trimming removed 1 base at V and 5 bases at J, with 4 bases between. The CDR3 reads CASSLDRDTQYF. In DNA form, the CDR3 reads TGTGCCAGCAGTTTAGATCGAGATACGCAGTATTTT.

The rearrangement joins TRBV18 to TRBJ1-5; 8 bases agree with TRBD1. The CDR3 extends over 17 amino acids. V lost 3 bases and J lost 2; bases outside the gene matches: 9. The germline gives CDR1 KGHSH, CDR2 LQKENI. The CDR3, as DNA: TGTGCCAGCTCACCCATAAGGACAGGGAAGGGCAATCAGCCCCAGCATTTT. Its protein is CASSPIRTGKGNQPQHF.